This T cell receptor (beta chain) comes out of a study of human T cells and chemical hapten exposure. Concerning this clonotype itself: At one end, the junction sequence differs from germline, possibly due to a read error.

The time point denotes: patch test 1, 2 weeks after DPC sensitization. The treatment denotes: therapeutic diphenylcyclopropenone sensitization with weekly scalp DPC. In TCRdb, the RACE reads were re-called with MiXCR into one record per CDR3 protein. Among some 380,000 distinct CDR3 sequences listed, roughly 4.8% were seen once. The CDR3 is 14 residues long. Germline CDR1 reads DFQATT; CDR2 reads SNEGSKA (reference sequence). V gene TRBV20-1 combines with J gene TRBJ1-5; D remains ambiguous. The sequence was obtained from a woman aged 50 to 60 with alopecia areata. Some clones in this sample may be carry-over from other donors' samples. Source: whole blood, taken in connection with sensitization to the hapten diphenylcyclopropenone (DPC). The CDR3: CSARGAYEGQPQHF. The CDR3, as DNA: TGCAGTGCCAGAGGAGCCTACGAGGGTCAGCCCCAGCATTTT.